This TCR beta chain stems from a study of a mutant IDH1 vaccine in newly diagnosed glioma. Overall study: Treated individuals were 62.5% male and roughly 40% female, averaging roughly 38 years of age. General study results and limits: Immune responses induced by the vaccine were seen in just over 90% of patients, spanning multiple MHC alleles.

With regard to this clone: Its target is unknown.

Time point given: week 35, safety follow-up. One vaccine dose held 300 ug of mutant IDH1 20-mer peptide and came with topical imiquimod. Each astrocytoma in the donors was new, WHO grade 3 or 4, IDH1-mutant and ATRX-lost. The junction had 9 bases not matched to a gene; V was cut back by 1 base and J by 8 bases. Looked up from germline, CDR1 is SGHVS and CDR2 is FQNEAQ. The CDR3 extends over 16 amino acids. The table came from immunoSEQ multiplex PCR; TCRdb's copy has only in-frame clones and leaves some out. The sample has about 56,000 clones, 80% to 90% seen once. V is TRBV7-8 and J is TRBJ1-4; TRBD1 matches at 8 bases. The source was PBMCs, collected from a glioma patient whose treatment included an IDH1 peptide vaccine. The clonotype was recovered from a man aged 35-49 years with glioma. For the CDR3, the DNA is TGTGCCAGCAGCTTAGAAATGAACAGGGGGAACGAAAAACTGTTTTTT. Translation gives CASSLEMNRGNEKLFF. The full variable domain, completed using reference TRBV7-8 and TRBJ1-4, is GAGVSQSPRYKVAKRGQDVALRCDPISGHVSLFWYQQALGQGPEFLTYFQNEAQLDKSGLPSDRFFAERPEGSVSTLKIQRTQQEDSAVYLCASSLEMNRGNEKLFFGSGTQLSVL.